This TCR beta chain came from a study of T cell repertoires in cytomegalovirus infection. The wider study: Well-studied HLA-B-restricted CMV epitopes were used in the study alongside recently identified HLA-C-restricted ones. Indicated by public TCR beta signatures were CMV infection and matching HLA type.

This clonotype was picked up a small number of times. The antigen remains unidentified. Broader study findings: HLA-C-restricted CMV-specific TCR beta clonotypes were dominant in the ex vivo response. Public TCR beta family frequency separated CMV-and-HLA carriers, including in an independent cohort.

TCRdb fed the reads into MiXCR, producing one record per CDR3 protein. The sample carries about 52,000 distinct CDR3 sequences, 20% recorded once. This TCR derives from a human donor in good health (CMV status not recorded). Some clones in this sample may be carry-over from other donors' samples. Source: CD8+ T cells from cultured PBMCs, taken from culture after CMV antigen stimulation.

CDR3 DNA: TGTGCCAGCAGCGACAGGCTCGGGGCTTTCTTT. Translation: CASSDRLGAFF. The chain combines TRBV7-8 with TRBJ1-1; the D gene is possibly TRBD1 (6 bases). In germline, CDR1 is SGHVS, CDR2 FQNEAQ. The germline V and J ends were trimmed by 5 bases and 11 bases, with 12 bases remaining between them. This CDR3 has 11 residues.